The TCR beta chain under discussion was sequenced for a study of blood T cell repertoires in COVID-19. Study summary: In each case, the material was cDNA or gDNA derived from T cells, B-cell-depleted T cells, or PBMCs.

In the original workflow: Estimated nucleated cell counts came from reference gene primer amplification. This table comes from immunoSEQ multiplex PCR, and its TCRdb copy is limited to in-frame clones, with some not included. V and J calls plus clone size are reproduced from that table; the DNA served to infer D and trimming. Here the sample spans under 150,000 clones, roughly four fifths being singletons. CDR1 is SGHAT, CDR2 FQNNGV, per germline. The CDR3 extends over 16 amino acids. The J segment lost 6 bases and the V segment lost 5 bases, leaving 13 bases of the junction unmatched. V is TRBV11-2 and J is TRBJ2-1; TRBD1 matches at 7 bases. The receptor comes from a human donor in a cohort sampled during active COVID-19. Input material: peripheral blood. The CDR3 sequence: CASSPIYNRGPNEQFF. DNA of the CDR3: TGTGCCAGCAGCCCAATTTATAACAGGGGACCCAATGAGCAGTTCTTC.